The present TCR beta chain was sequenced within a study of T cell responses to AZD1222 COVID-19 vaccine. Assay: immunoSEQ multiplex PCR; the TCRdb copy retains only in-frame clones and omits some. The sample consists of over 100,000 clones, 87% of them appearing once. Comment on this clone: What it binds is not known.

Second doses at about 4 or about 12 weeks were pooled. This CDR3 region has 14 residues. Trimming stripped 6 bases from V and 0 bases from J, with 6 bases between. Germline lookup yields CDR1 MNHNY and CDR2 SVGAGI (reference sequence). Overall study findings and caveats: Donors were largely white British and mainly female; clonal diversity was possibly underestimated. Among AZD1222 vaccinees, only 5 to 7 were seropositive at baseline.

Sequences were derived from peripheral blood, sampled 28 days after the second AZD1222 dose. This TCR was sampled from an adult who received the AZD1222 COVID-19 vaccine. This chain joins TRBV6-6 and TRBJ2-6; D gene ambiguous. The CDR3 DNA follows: TGTGCCAGCAGCTGGAACTCTGGGGCCAACGTCCTGACTTTC. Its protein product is CASSWNSGANVLTF.